Below are 20 T cell receptor beta chains sequenced from a single sample in a study of blood T cell repertoires in COVID-19. The table came from immunoSEQ multiplex PCR; TCRdb's copy has only in-frame clones and leaves some out. The sample yields 150,000 to 200,000 clones, 80% to 90% seen once. The sample comprised peripheral blood. The receptors stem from a man between 18 and 35 years old who had recovered from COVID-19.

The chain joins TRBV9 to TRBJ2-7, with 8 bases matching TRBD1. The CDR3 extends over 13 amino acids. Germline V gene lookup returns CDR1 SGDLS and CDR2 YYNGEE. Trimming at V came to 3 bases and at J to 4 bases, leaving 3 bases not matched to a gene. In DNA, the CDR3 is TGTGCCAGCAGCGACGACAGGGGATACGAGCAGTACTTC. Translation: CASSDDRGYEQYF.

The chain is built from TRBV5-1 and TRBJ2-1; TRBD2 matches 7 bases. The germline CDR1 and CDR2 sequences are SGHRS and YFSETQ. The junction had 3 bases not matched to a gene; V was cut back by 2 bases and J by 1 base. The CDR3 loop spans 15 amino acids. The CDR3, as DNA: TGCGCCAGCAGCTTCGGGGGGACTTCCTACAATGAGCAGTTCTTC. It yields the protein CASSFGGTSYNEQFF. The full variable domain, with the rest looked up from reference TRBV5-1 and TRBJ2-1, is KAGVTQTPRYLIKTRGQQVTLSCSPISGHRSVSWYQQTPGQGLQFLFEYFSETQRNKGNFPGRFSGRQFSNSRSEMNVSTLELGDSALYLCASSFGGTSYNEQFFGPGTRLTVL.

This clone was found a few times. V gene TRBV2 combines with J gene TRBJ2-7; TRBD1 matches 7 bases. Per germline, CDR1 SNHLY and CDR2 FYNNEI. CDR3 size: 16 residues. V lost 4 bases and J lost 4; bases outside the gene matches: 13. The CDR3 spells CASSASTTGTMYEQYF. The CDR3 DNA reads TGTGCCAGCAGTGCCTCAACGACAGGGACGATGTACGAGCAGTACTTC.

The V and J genes are TRBV5-5 and TRBJ1-2; TRBD1 is a possible D gene (6 bases). Per the germline V gene, CDR1 is SGHKS and CDR2 is YYEKEE (reference sequence). The CDR3 contains 15 residues. V was pared by 4 bases and J by 3 bases, with 16 bases between. Written as DNA, the CDR3 is TGTGCCAGCAGCCCTCCGGGACAAAGTTACTATGGCTACACCTTC. Translated, it gives CASSPPGQSYYGYTF.

This clone appeared a single time. This sequence joins TRBV27 and TRBJ1-2; 9 nucleotides agree with TRBD1. The germline V gene encodes CDR1 MNHEY and CDR2 SMNVEV (reference sequence). The V gene end was trimmed by 7 bases and the J gene end by 4 bases; junction bases not matched to a gene: 7. CDR3 length equals 14 residues. The CDR3 nucleotides read TGTGCCAGCAAACTACAGGGGGCGAGCTATGGCTACACCTTC. The encoded protein is CASKLQGASYGYTF.

The rearrangement links TRBV5-1 to TRBJ1-1; 7 bases are shared with TRBD1. Germline CDR1 is SGHRS and CDR2 is YFSETQ. V dropped 4 bases and J dropped 1; count of bases not matched to a gene: 4. CDR3 length equals 14 residues. The CDR3 nucleotides read TGCGCCAGCAGCCGGACAGGAGGGAACACTGAAGCTTTCTTT. The encoded protein is CASSRTGGNTEAFF.

CDR3 protein: CASSSRDRGRGMSTEAFF. The CDR3 bases are TGTGCCAGCAGCTCCCGGGACAGGGGGCGCGGTATGTCCACTGAAGCTTTCTTT. This sequence joins TRBV7-2 and TRBJ1-1; TRBD1 matches at 12 bases. V was pared by 4 bases and J by 4 bases, with 13 bases of the junction left unmatched. Germline V CDR1 and CDR2: SGHTA, FQGNSA. The CDR3 contains 18 residues.

V is TRBV6-2 or TRBV6-3 and J is TRBJ1-3; a weak D match, TRBD1 (6 bases). The CDR3 contains 16 residues. Trimming stripped 5 bases from V and 0 bases from J, with 14 bases between. Per germline, CDR1 MNHEY and CDR2 SVGEGT. The CDR3 region is CASSPQDRSSGNTIYF. In DNA, the CDR3 is TGTGCCAGCAGTCCCCAGGACAGAAGCTCTGGAAACACCATATATTTT.

This chain connects TRBV10-3 to TRBJ1-4; 9 bases agree with TRBD1. The CDR3 has 14 residues. Germline CDR1 and CDR2: ENHRY and SYGVKD. V lost 6 bases, J lost 8 bases, and 7 bases stayed unmatched. The CDR3, as DNA: TGTGCCATCAGCCCGGGACAGGGACTCGAAAAACTGTTTTTT. This gives the protein CAISPGQGLEKLFF.

In the case of this clone: The same CDR3 arises from other DNA sequences in this sample as well. The chain links TRBV19 to TRBJ2-7; D remains ambiguous. V lost 3 bases and J 0 bases, leaving 9 bases between the germline ends. CDR3 length: 14 amino acids. The V gene's germline CDR1 is LNHDA and CDR2 SQIVND (reference sequence). The CDR3 bases are TGTGCCAGTAGTATTAGCCATAGCTCCTACGAGCAGTACTTC. Its protein product is CASSISHSSYEQYF.

J is TRBJ2-7 and V is TRBV5-4; D is perhaps TRBD2 (6 bases). V shed 5 bases and J shed 0 bases, with 9 bases lying between them. Germline assignment: CDR1 SGHNT and CDR2 YYREEE (reference sequence). This CDR3 has 13 amino acids. CDR3 residues: CASRYGGSYEQYF. DNA of the CDR3: TGTGCCAGCAGATACGGGGGCTCCTACGAGCAGTACTTC.

V is TRBV5-1 and J is TRBJ2-6; possibly TRBD1 for D (6 bases). Germline V gene data show CDR1 as SGHRS and CDR2 as YFSETQ. Trimming cost V 6 bases and J 0 bases, with 13 bases left between them. This CDR3 comprises 16 residues. CDR3 sequence (DNA): TGCGCCAGCAAACTGGGGGCAGCCTCTGGGGCCAACGTCCTGACTTTC. It specifies CASKLGAASGANVLTF.

This clone appeared a few times. The V gene is TRBV20-1, the J gene TRBJ1-1; weak D call: TRBD1 (6 bases). Per germline, CDR1 DFQATT and CDR2 SNEGSKA (reference sequence). Trimming shortened V by 5 bases and J by 5 bases, and 9 bases separated the two germline ends. The CDR3 covers 11 residues. The CDR3 here is CSALGATEAFF. In nucleotides, the CDR3 is TGCAGTGCTCTGGGGGCGACTGAAGCTTTCTTT.

This clone was observed a single time. The rearrangement uses TRBV7-6 and TRBJ2-7, with 9 positions matching TRBD1. CDR3 length: 14 amino acids. Germline-derived CDR1 and CDR2 are SGHVS and FNYEAQ. J was trimmed by 5 bases and V by 3 bases; bases with no gene match: 5. The CDR3 nucleotides are TGTGCCAGCAGCTTGTCGACAGGGGGGGACGAGCAGTACTTC. Translated, it gives CASSLSTGGDEQYF. The full variable domain, in which reference TRBV7-6 and TRBJ2-7 provide the parts outside the CDR3, is GAGVSQSPRYKVTKRGQDVALRCDPISGHVSLYWYRQALGQGPEFLTYFNYEAQQDKSGLPNDRFSAERPEGSISTLTIQRTEQRDSAMYRCASSLSTGGDEQYFGPGTRLTVT.

The J gene is TRBJ1-1, the V gene TRBV24-1; tentative D call: TRBD1 (5 bases). The CDR3 runs 14 residues. V shed 3 bases and J shed 8 bases, with 15 bases lying between them. The V gene's germline CDR1 is KGHDR and CDR2 SFDVKD. In nucleotides, the CDR3 is TGTGCCACCAGTGATCCGAACACCCGGGGGGAAGCTTTCTTT. This codes for CATSDPNTRGEAFF.

This clone came up once. The chain is built from TRBV9 and TRBJ2-1; TRBD2 matches 12 bases. This CDR3 region has 17 residues. The trim removed 0 bases at V and 7 bases at J, leaving 8 bases unmatched. CDR1 is SGDLS, CDR2 YYNGEE, per germline. This CDR3 is CASSVVASGRVGNEQFF. CDR3 coding DNA: TGTGCCAGCAGCGTAGTGGCTAGCGGGAGGGTGGGGAATGAGCAGTTCTTC.

The chain combines TRBV7-2 with TRBJ2-3; D remains ambiguous. This CDR3 is 15 amino acids long. Germline V gene data show CDR1 as SGHTA and CDR2 as FQGNSA. The V end lost 3 bases, the J end lost 5 bases, and 15 bases lay between the germline ends. The CDR3 DNA is TGTGCCAGCAGCTTGGATCACAGTCTGGGAGATACGCAGTATTTT. It is translated as CASSLDHSLGDTQYF.

The chain uses TRBV18 and TRBJ2-2; 11 nucleotides align to TRBD1. CDR3 length equals 16 residues. After removal of 3 bases from V and 5 bases from J, the junction contained 5 bases not matched to a gene. The germline V gene has CDR1 KGHSH and CDR2 LQKENI. The CDR3 nucleotides read TGTGCCAGCTCACCCCTGGACAGGGGGCGGACCGGGGAGCTGTTTTTT. It translates to CASSPLDRGRTGELFF.

V and J are TRBV3-1 (or the pseudogene TRBV3-2) and TRBJ2-7; a possible D gene is TRBD2 (6 bases). This CDR3 is 17 amino acids long. The germline CDR1 and CDR2 sequences are LGHDT and YNNKEL (reference sequence). The ends were cut back, 0 bases at V and 0 bases at J, with 15 bases in the middle. The CDR3 nucleotides read TGTGCCAGCAGCCAAGACTTGTCCGGGACTGGCTCCTACGAGCAGTACTTC. Translated, it gives CASSQDLSGTGSYEQYF.

For this clone: The same CDR3 also results from other DNA sequences found in this sample. The V call is TRBV6-5, the J call TRBJ2-1; maybe TRBD2 (6 bases). The germline V and J ends were trimmed by 2 bases and 7 bases, with 6 bases remaining between them. This CDR3 contains 12 residues. CDR1 is MNHEY and CDR2 is SVGAGI in the germline V gene. The CDR3 loop is CASSYGGNEQFF. The CDR3 DNA is TGTGCCAGCAGTTACGGGGGGAATGAGCAGTTCTTC.